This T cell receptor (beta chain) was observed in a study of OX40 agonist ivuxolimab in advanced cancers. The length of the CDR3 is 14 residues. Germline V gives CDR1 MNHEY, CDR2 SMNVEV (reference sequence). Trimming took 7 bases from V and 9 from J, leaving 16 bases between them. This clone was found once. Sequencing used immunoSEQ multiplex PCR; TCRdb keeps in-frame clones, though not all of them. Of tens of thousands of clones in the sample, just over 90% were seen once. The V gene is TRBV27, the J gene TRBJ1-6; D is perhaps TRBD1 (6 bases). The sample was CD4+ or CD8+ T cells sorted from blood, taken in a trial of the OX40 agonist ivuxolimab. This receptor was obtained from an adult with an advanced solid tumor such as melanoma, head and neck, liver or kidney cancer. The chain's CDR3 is CASKNGRGASPLHF. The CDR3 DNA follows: TGTGCCAGCAAAAACGGCCGGGGGGCTTCACCCCTCCACTTT.